The present T cell receptor (beta chain) was sequenced within a study of cytomegalovirus exposure and HLA in healthy donors. Study details: From about 179 million T cells, an earlier analysis saw roughly 120 million unique TCR beta sequences. Findings of the study overall: In a later analysis, HLA-C alleles had the fewest associated TCRs, DRB1 alleles the most. After further analysis at a later stage, 16,951 TCR beta sequences were associated with HLA alleles at 0.05 false discovery rate. In a later analysis, a missense DCLRE1C variant was linked to TCR beta V- and J-gene trimming.

60 Vbeta and 13 Jbeta primers were used in PCR. Sequencing used immunoSEQ multiplex PCR; TCRdb keeps in-frame clones, though not all of them. The table has 150,000 to 200,000 clones, 65% to 85% seen once; the top ten hold about 1.8%. The germline V gene has CDR1 SGHKS and CDR2 YYEKEE (reference sequence). This CDR3 has 12 residues. Between the trimmed V and J ends, which lost 4 bases and 7 bases, there was a span of 11 bases. Worth noting for this clone: The target antigen is unknown.

The chain uses TRBV5-5 and TRBJ1-1; D uncertain. This TCR was sampled from a man aged 18 to 30 in good health and CMV-seronegative. Input material: PBMCs. The CDR3 sequence: CASSREGFEAFF. CDR3 DNA sequence: TGTGCCAGCAGCAGGGAGGGATTTGAAGCTTTCTTT.